The sequence of this T cell receptor (beta chain) was determined in a study of blood T cells in healthy people across ages. Study observations and caveats: Relative to aged donors, long-lived donors carried more naive CD4+ cells and displayed higher diversity. A roughly linear age-dependent decrease characterized TCR beta diversity per million T cells. Because sorting was not performed, PBMCs prevented conclusive naive versus antigen-experienced comparison.

The sample holds many counts of this clonotype. What it recognizes is unknown. This CDR3 contains 13 residues. Germline CDR1 is SGHDT and CDR2 is YYEEEE. Between the trimmed V and J ends, which lost 4 bases and 4 bases, there was a span of 9 bases. It was with a sample-barcoded 5' primer and a J-beta primer mix that a second PCR of about 6 to 12 cycles was run. Using its own MiXCR run on the 5' RACE reads, TCRdb lists one record per CDR3 protein. Of over 950,000 distinct CDR3 sequences in the sample, 30% to 40% are singletons; the top ten hold around 13%. Aged about 6 to 95, donors were systemically healthy Caucasians from Russia.

The genes are TRBV5-6 and TRBJ2-1, with D unresolved. The origin of this receptor is a man in his late teens or twenties in good health. Input material: blood. CDR3 sequence (DNA): TGTGCCAGCAGCGGACCCTTGTACAATGAGCAGTTCTTC. Its protein product is CASSGPLYNEQFF.